The 5 T cell receptor beta chains presented below share a single source sample, sequenced in a study of cytomegalovirus exposure and HLA in healthy donors. PCR used 60 Vbeta primers and 13 Jbeta primers. TCRdb's copy holds only in-frame clones and misses some; the assay was immunoSEQ multiplex PCR. This sample has about 180,000 clones, with 77% found just once. Sequencing was done on a sample of PBMCs. The receptors derive from an older woman in good health and CMV-seropositive.

Here the CDR3 DNA reads TGCGCCAGCAGCCAAGGTTTGCAGGGGACGGCTAATGAAAAACTGTTTTTT. It codes for CASSQGLQGTANEKLFF. The V call is TRBV4-3, the J call TRBJ1-4; D may be TRBD1 (6 bases). Germline V gene sequence: CDR1 LGHNA, CDR2 YSLEER. Trimming took off 1 base at V and 3 bases at J, with 15 bases between the two ends. The CDR3 loop spans 17 amino acids.

This clone came up once. The rearrangement links TRBV15 to TRBJ2-2; D remains ambiguous. Germline assignment: CDR1 LNHNV and CDR2 YYDKDF (reference sequence). With 0 bases removed from V and 9 bases from J, the gap between germline ends came to 11 bases. CDR3 length: 14 amino acids. The CDR3, as DNA: TGTGCCACCAGCAGAGATGCGGCTATAAGGGAGCTGTTTTTT. Translation: CATSRDAAIRELFF.

J is TRBJ2-7 and V is TRBV29-1; 9 bases agree with TRBD1. The J segment lost 7 bases and the V segment lost 3 bases, leaving 10 bases of the junction unmatched. CDR1 is SQVTM and CDR2 is ANQGSEA in the germline V gene. This CDR3 is 14 amino acids long. CDR3 DNA: TGCAGCGTTGAGTCGCCGGACAGGGGCCGGGAGCAGTACTTC. This translates into CSVESPDRGREQYF.

V is TRBV12-5 and J is TRBJ1-1; D gene uncertain. Germline values: CDR1 LGHNT, CDR2 FRNRAP. CDR3 length: 13 amino acids. Trimming stripped 3 bases from V and 5 bases from J, with 10 bases between. The DNA for the CDR3 is TGTGCTAGTGGTTTAACCGTACAGACTGAAGCTTTCTTT. The encoded protein is CASGLTVQTEAFF.

The rearrangement uses TRBV6-6 and TRBJ1-5, with D unresolved. The CDR3 consists of 14 residues. Deletions cut 7 bases from V and 3 bases from J, with 13 bases between. Germline V gene data show CDR1 as MNHNY and CDR2 as SVGAGI (reference sequence). The DNA of the CDR3 is TGTGCCAGCAAACCGAGACTGACCAATCAGCCCCAGCATTTT. Translation: CASKPRLTNQPQHF.